This TCR beta chain was retrieved from a study of early T cells in non-severe SARS-CoV-2 infection. Study-wide background: Sequencing used unsorted whole-blood bulk RNA, so chains lack pairing.

Germline V gene lookup returns CDR1 SEHNR and CDR2 FQNEAQ (reference sequence). This CDR3 is built from 15 residues. V was shortened by 3 bases and J by 1 base, with 11 bases between the two germline ends. TCRdb fed the 5' RACE reads into MiXCR, producing one record per CDR3 protein. The table records roughly 53,000 distinct CDR3 sequences, roughly 10% of them present only once. Sequenced: whole blood. The chain couples TRBV7-9 to TRBJ2-3; no reliable D call. The origin of this receptor is an adult who was a healthcare worker with PCR-confirmed SARS-CoV-2 infection or an uninfected control (not recorded which). CDR3 DNA sequence: TGTGCCAGCAGCTTTACCCGTCTCGGCACAGATACGCAGTATTTT. This gives the protein CASSFTRLGTDTQYF.